Shown below are 8 T cell receptor beta chains from a single sample sequenced in a study of tumor-infiltrating lymphocytes in primary liver carcinoma. TCR beta cDNA was prepared out of 450 to 500 ng total RNA by means of a constant-region primer. Investigators got TCR beta libraries out of three nested multiplex PCR rounds, done with slightly modified ARM-PCR. It was with TRBV1-TRBV30 forward primers and a C-beta reverse primer that the first two PCR rounds were run, at around 11 cycles each. Using its own MiXCR run on the multiplex PCR reads, TCRdb lists one record per CDR3 protein. The table lists approximately 340,000 distinct CDR3 sequences, approximately 65% of them singletons. The blood RNA (from unsorted whole blood) was obtained, and germline DNA was also extracted. Material: peripheral blood. The receptors were sampled from a middle-aged man with primary liver carcinoma and hepatitis B virus infection.

This clonotype was picked up a small number of times. The chain links TRBV6-1 to TRBJ2-1, with D maybe TRBD2 (6 bases). The length of the CDR3 is 11 residues. V was pared by 6 bases and J by 15 bases, with 15 bases between. Germline V gene lookup returns CDR1 MNHNS and CDR2 SASEGT. CDR3 region: CASRGTAWGFF. CDR3 nucleotide sequence: TGTGCCAGCAGAGGGACTGCGTGGGGGTTCTTC.

The rearrangement uses TRBV5-1 and TRBJ2-7; the D gene is possibly TRBD1 (6 bases). The CDR3 length is 16 residues. The germline CDR1 and CDR2 sequences are SGHRS and YFSETQ. V was cut by 4 bases and J by 1 base, with 18 bases left in between. CDR3 bases: TGCGCCAGCAGCCGAATCGACAGGCCCCCTTCCTACGAGCAGTACTTC. This translates into CASSRIDRPPSYEQYF.

In the case of this clonotype: A much bigger clone sits one base away, suggesting this may be a read error. The genes are TRBV6-1 and TRBJ1-5; the D is unclear. CDR1 MNHNS and CDR2 SASEGT come from the germline V gene. The V gene lost 1 base and the J gene lost 3 bases, with 10 bases spanning the gap. This CDR3 has 15 amino acids. CDR3 sequence: CASSEVDYINQPQHF. The CDR3 DNA reads TGTGCCAGCAGTGAAGTAGATTATATCAATCAGCCCCAGCATTTT.

The chain combines TRBV11-2 with TRBJ2-1; 12 nucleotides line up with TRBD2. Germline V CDR1 and CDR2: SGHAT, FQNNGV. This CDR3 is built from 17 residues. Unmatched junction bases numbered 19, after V lost 9 bases and J lost 10 bases. CDR3 sequence: CASNLVGGLAGSVEQFF. CDR3 bases: TGTGCCAGTAACTTAGTCGGGGGACTAGCGGGCTCGGTCGAGCAGTTCTTC.

This clonotype was counted a few times. V usage is TRBV5-1 and J usage is TRBJ2-1; 8 bases are shared with TRBD1. This CDR3 is built from 15 residues. Germline V gene data show CDR1 as SGHRS and CDR2 as YFSETQ. V lost 2 bases and J lost 1; bases outside the gene matches: 2. The CDR3 is CASSFRQGSYNEQFF. The CDR3 DNA is TGCGCCAGCAGCTTTCGACAGGGGTCCTACAATGAGCAGTTCTTC.

V usage is TRBV11-2 and J usage is TRBJ2-1; 9 bases match TRBD2. Germline loops: CDR1 SGHAT, CDR2 FQNNGV. V dropped 5 bases and J dropped 7; count of bases not matched to a gene: 9. The CDR3 totals 15 residues. CDR3: CASSVGTSLWNEQFF. The CDR3 DNA sequence: TGTGCCAGCAGCGTCGGGACTAGCCTCTGGAATGAGCAGTTCTTC. The full variable domain, its missing parts supplied by reference TRBV11-2 and TRBJ2-1, is EAGVAQSPRYKIIEKRQSVAFWCNPISGHATLYWYQQILGQGPKLLIQFQNNGVVDDSQLPKDRFSAERLKGVDSTLKIQPAKLEDSAVYLCASSVGTSLWNEQFFGPGTRLTVL.

This clonotype was counted at least ten times. The V gene is TRBV11-2, the J gene TRBJ1-2; D remains ambiguous. The V gene lost 0 bases and the J gene lost 2 bases, with 22 bases spanning the gap. The CDR3 spans 19 residues. Germline V gene sequence: CDR1 SGHAT, CDR2 FQNNGV. In DNA form, the CDR3 reads TGTGCCAGCAGCTTAGATTTTGCTCGGAGGGCGAGAGAGAACTATGGCTACACCTTC. This encodes CASSLDFARRARENYGYTF.

As for this clonotype: Mismatch with germline at one junction end may stem from a read error. The rearrangement joins TRBV14 to TRBJ2-3, with D tentatively TRBD2 (6 bases). Germline lookup yields CDR1 SGHDN and CDR2 FVKESK. This CDR3 region has 17 residues. CDR3 DNA sequence: TGTGCCAACAGCCAAGATATGGTGCGGGGAAGGAGAGATACGCAGTATTTT. Translated: CANSQDMVRGRRDTQYF.